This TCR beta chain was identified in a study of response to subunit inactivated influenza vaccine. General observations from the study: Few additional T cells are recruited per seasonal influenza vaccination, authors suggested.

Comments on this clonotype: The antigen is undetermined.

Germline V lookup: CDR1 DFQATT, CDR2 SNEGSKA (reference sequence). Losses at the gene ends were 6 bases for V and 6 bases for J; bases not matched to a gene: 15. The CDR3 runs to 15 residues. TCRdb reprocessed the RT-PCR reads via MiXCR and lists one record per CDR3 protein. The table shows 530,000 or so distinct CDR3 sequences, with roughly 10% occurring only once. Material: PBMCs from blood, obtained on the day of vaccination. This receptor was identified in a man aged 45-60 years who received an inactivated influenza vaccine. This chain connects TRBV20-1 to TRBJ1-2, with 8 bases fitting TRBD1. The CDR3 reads CSAPFRGQERNGYTF. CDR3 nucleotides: TGCAGTGCCCCTTTCCGGGGACAGGAGAGGAATGGCTACACCTTC.